One and the same sample provided the 21 T cell receptor beta chains below, sequenced in a study of CD8+CD57+ T cells in acquired aplastic anemia. Genomic DNA, the template, was used for profiling of the TCR beta VDJ and CDR3. MiXCR, applied by TCRdb to the reads, yields one record per CDR3 protein. Found here are 180,000 or so distinct CDR3 sequences, under 55% of them singletons; the top ten hold roughly 1.2%. By flow cytometry, patients selected for sequencing had shown an expansion of CD8+CD57+ cells. Sequences were obtained from sorted CD4+, CD8+, or CD8+CD57+ T cells (not recorded which) from PBMCs. The receptor source for this set is a human donor with aplastic anemia.

The rearrangement uses TRBV25-1 and TRBJ1-6, with D maybe TRBD1 (6 bases). The germline V and J ends were trimmed by 8 bases and 0 bases, with 14 bases remaining between them. The CDR3 loop spans 16 amino acids. Per the germline V gene, CDR1 is MGHDK and CDR2 is SYGVNS. CDR3 in amino acids: CASADSFSSYNSPLHF. The CDR3, as DNA: TGTGCCAGCGCGGACAGTTTCAGCTCCTATAATTCACCCCTCCACTTT.

CDR3 protein: CSARDWGLAGDYEQYF. For the CDR3, the DNA is TGCAGTGCTAGAGATTGGGGACTAGCGGGGGACTACGAGCAGTACTTC. The chain joins TRBV20-1 to TRBJ2-7, with TRBD2 identical over 14 bases. The CDR3 contains 16 residues. V trimming: 0 bases; J trimming: 3 bases; junction bases outside the gene matches: 4. Germline values: CDR1 DFQATT, CDR2 SNEGSKA (reference sequence).

This clonotype was seen more than once but under ten times. This could be a read error, since a much larger clone is one nucleotide away. CDR3 bases: TGTGCCGGCAAACCGGACAGGAGCTCCTACGAGCAGTACTTC. Residues: CAGKPDRSSYEQYF. V and J are TRBV6-4 and TRBJ2-7; 7 nucleotides agree with TRBD1. CDR1 and CDR2 (germline): MRHNA, SNTAGT. The trim removed 11 bases at V and 0 bases at J, leaving 10 bases unmatched. This CDR3 spans 14 amino acids.

The V call is TRBV6-5, the J call TRBJ1-1, with D perhaps TRBD1 (5 bases). The CDR3 loop spans 16 amino acids. Germline CDR1 reads MNHEY; CDR2 reads SVGAGI. Trimming removed 4 bases from V and 4 bases from J, with 19 bases in between. The CDR3 DNA is TGTGCCAGCAGTTTAAGGTCCGGGGGGGATGGCACTGAAGCTTTCTTT. Its translation: CASSLRSGGDGTEAFF.

Ten or more counts support this clonotype. The chain recombines TRBV19 with TRBJ1-5; weak D call: TRBD1 (6 bases). Deletions cut 5 bases from V and 5 bases from J, with 16 bases between. The CDR3 totals 15 residues. Germline assignment: CDR1 LNHDA and CDR2 SQIVND (reference sequence). The CDR3 sequence: CASSPGPDRYQPQHF. The CDR3 DNA follows: TGTGCCAGTAGTCCAGGTCCGGACAGATATCAGCCCCAGCATTTT.

This clonotype was observed at least ten times. The genes are TRBV6-1 and TRBJ2-5; 9 bases align to TRBD1. Germline lookup yields CDR1 MNHNS and CDR2 SASEGT. Trimming removed 6 bases from V and 2 bases from J; junction bases left unmatched: 4. This CDR3 is built from 14 residues. The CDR3: CASRGTGQQETQYF. The DNA of the CDR3 is TGTGCCAGCAGGGGGACAGGGCAACAAGAGACCCAGTACTTC.

The chain employs TRBV7-6 and TRBJ2-7; TRBD2 agrees at 7 bases. The CDR3 is made up of 15 amino acids. V was clipped by 0 bases and J by 7 bases; unmatched bases: 9. Germline V CDR1 and CDR2: SGHVS, FNYEAQ. The CDR3 loop reads CASSLARGLRREQYF. Written as DNA, the CDR3 is TGTGCCAGCAGCTTAGCGAGGGGACTACGACGGGAGCAGTACTTC. The variable domain in full, completed from reference TRBV7-6 and TRBJ2-7, reads GAGVSQSPRYKVTKRGQDVALRCDPISGHVSLYWYRQALGQGPEFLTYFNYEAQQDKSGLPNDRFSAERPEGSISTLTIQRTEQRDSAMYRCASSLARGLRREQYFGPGTRLTVT.

The chain uses TRBV9 and TRBJ2-5; perhaps D is TRBD1 or TRBD2 (5 bases each). V gave up 4 bases and J gave up 3 bases, with 19 bases separating them. CDR3 length: 16 residues. CDR1 is SGDLS and CDR2 is YYNGEE in the germline V gene. This CDR3 reads CASSPGAATPEETQYF. The DNA of the CDR3 is TGTGCCAGCAGCCCCGGGGCGGCCACACCCGAAGAGACCCAGTACTTC.

This clonotype was detected ten times or more. This chain uses TRBV4-2 with TRBJ2-3; the D gene is possibly TRBD2 (6 bases). Trimming removed 4 bases at V and 1 base at J, with 15 bases between. The CDR3 runs 16 residues. The germline gives CDR1 LGHNA, CDR2 YNFKEQ. CDR3 DNA sequence: TGTGCCAGCAGCCCCGGCGGGGCTAGTCGCACAGATACGCAGTATTTT. Its translation: CASSPGGASRTDTQYF.

A remark on this clonotype: Being one base from a much bigger clone, this may be a read error. This chain joins TRBV7-8 and TRBJ1-4; a weak D match, TRBD1 (6 bases). Germline V CDR1 and CDR2: SGHVS, FQNEAQ. The CDR3 extends over 17 amino acids. V shed 5 bases and J shed 0 bases, with 16 bases lying between them. The CDR3 here is CASSPEGGPATNEKLFF. CDR3 sequence (DNA): TGTGCCAGCAGCCCAGAGGGGGGGCCAGCAACTAATGAAAAACTGTTTTTT.

The J gene is TRBJ1-6, the V gene TRBV2; D is uncertain. V dropped 4 bases and J dropped 13 bases, with 11 bases sitting between them. The CDR3 loop spans 12 amino acids. Germline CDR1 reads SNHLY; CDR2 reads FYNNEI. CDR3 sequence: CASSVHSLPLHF. Here the CDR3 DNA reads TGTGCCAGCAGTGTCCATTCTCTTCCCCTCCACTTT.

As to this clonotype: Since a much larger clone is just one base distant, this may be a read error. The V gene is TRBV6-5, the J gene TRBJ1-2, with D hard to call. In germline, CDR1 is MNHEY, CDR2 SVGAGI. CDR3 length: 14 amino acids. The DNA for the CDR3 is TGTGCCAACAGTTCGGGCAGATCTAACTATGGCTACACCTTC. Protein product: CANSSGRSNYGYTF.

This clonotype was seen repeatedly, ten times or more. The chain has TRBV19 and TRBJ2-3, with 9 bases identical to TRBD2. Looked up from germline, CDR1 is LNHDA and CDR2 is SQIVND (reference sequence). Unmatched junction bases numbered 11, after V lost 2 bases and J lost 5 bases. This CDR3 comprises 17 residues. The CDR3 nucleotides read TGTGCCAGTAGTATAAAGTTTGGCGGGGGGGCAGGAGATACGCAGTATTTT. Translation gives CASSIKFGGGAGDTQYF.

The gene calls are TRBV6-1 and TRBJ1-2, with TRBD1 as a possible D gene (5 bases). Germline values: CDR1 MNHNS, CDR2 SASEGT. V lost 7 bases, J lost 2 bases, and 17 bases lay in between. The CDR3 runs to 15 residues. The CDR3 protein is CASTSGDGKNYGYTF. The CDR3, as DNA: TGTGCCAGCACCTCCGGGGACGGAAAAAACTATGGCTACACCTTC.

This clonotype came up many times. This rearrangement joins TRBV6-1 to TRBJ2-2; 7 nucleotides match TRBD2. The CDR3 contains 15 residues. CDR1 MNHNS and CDR2 SASEGT come from the germline V gene. V lost 6 bases and J lost 7; bases outside the gene matches: 11. The CDR3 DNA reads as TGTGCCAGCAGCGGGGGACTAACTCCGGTCGGGGAGCTGTTTTTT. This codes for CASSGGLTPVGELFF.

The chain uses TRBV10-1 and TRBJ2-7, with TRBD1 identical over 8 bases. The CDR3 is made up of 13 amino acids. Germline CDR1 WNHNN, CDR2 SYGVQD (reference sequence). V gave up 5 bases and J gave up 4 bases; unmatched junction bases: 4. The CDR3 DNA reads as TGCGCCAGCAGTCCGGACAGGGATTACGAGCAGTACTTC. This codes for CASSPDRDYEQYF.

As concerns this clonotype: This may come from a read error, since a much larger clone is one base off. This CDR3 is CASSFRGPGSPLHF. The CDR3 nucleotides are TGTGCCAGCAGTTTCAGGGGCCCCGGTTCACCCCTCCACTTT. This rearrangement joins TRBV25-1 to TRBJ1-6; TRBD1 might be the D (6 bases). Germline CDR1 and CDR2: MGHDK and SYGVNS. V lost 5 bases and J lost 9, with 14 bases in between. This CDR3 has 14 amino acids.

This clonotype was seen a few times. The gene calls are TRBV30 and TRBJ1-4, with D possibly being TRBD1 (5 bases). The CDR3 sequence is 17 residues long. V gave up 5 bases and J gave up 0 bases, with 19 bases separating them. Germline V gene lookup returns CDR1 GTSNPN and CDR2 SVGIG (reference sequence). The CDR3 loop is CAWLLGRSIPTNEKLFF. CDR3 nucleotides: TGTGCCTGGCTTTTGGGACGTTCTATTCCAACTAATGAAAAACTGTTTTTT.

This clonotype has only a few counts. The chain couples TRBV15 to TRBJ2-1, with 10 bases matching TRBD2. V shed 0 bases and J 9 bases; nucleotides not matched to a gene: 11. The CDR3 has 17 residues. CDR1 and CDR2 from the germline V gene are LNHNV and YYDKDF (reference sequence). CDR3 amino acids: CATSRDRASGSRPEQFF. CDR3 DNA sequence: TGTGCCACCAGCAGAGATCGTGCTAGCGGGAGTCGGCCTGAGCAGTTCTTC.

The chain couples TRBV7-3 to TRBJ1-6; perhaps TRBD1 as D (6 bases). The CDR3 length is 16 residues. Germline loops: CDR1 SGHTA, CDR2 FQGTGA. V lost 5 bases and J lost 4, with 15 bases in between. Here the CDR3 DNA reads TGTGCCAGCAGCCAAGACGGACAGCGATATAATTCACCCCTCCACTTT. This gives the protein CASSQDGQRYNSPLHF.

The table lists this clonotype with many counts. The chain carries TRBV11-3 and TRBJ2-7; D gene ambiguous. V gave up 2 bases and J gave up 4 bases, with 9 bases separating them. Germline V lookup: CDR1 SGHNT, CDR2 YENEEA. This CDR3 spans 13 amino acids. This chain's CDR3 is CASSLTPRYEQYF. The CDR3 bases are TGTGCCAGCAGCTTAACACCCAGATACGAGCAGTACTTC. The whole variable domain, filled in from reference TRBV11-3 and TRBJ2-7, reads EAGVVQSPRYKIIEKKQPVAFWCNPISGHNTLYWYLQNLGQGPELLIRYENEEAVDDSQLPKDRFSAERLKGVDSTLKIQPAELGDSAVYLCASSLTPRYEQYFGPGTRLTVT.